The clone carrying this TCR beta chain came up once. The antigen is undetermined. PCR primers comprised 60 Vbeta and 13 Jbeta primers. Clones were sequenced by immunoSEQ multiplex PCR, and TCRdb holds only the in-frame ones, with some missing. The sample shows 110,000 to 150,000 clones, 77% of them seen only once. The CDR3 is 14 residues long. V trimming: 6 bases; J trimming: 9 bases; junction bases outside the gene matches: 10. Germline-derived CDR1 and CDR2 are MNHEY and SVGAGI. This sample was taken from a study of cytomegalovirus exposure and HLA in healthy donors. Regarding the study as a whole: Follow-up analysis seemed to connect common viral pathogens with several of the most significant clusters identified. HLA-A and HLA-B allele assignments for most subjects were reportedly predicted accurately using TCR beta sequences. A later examination showed that TCR association rates differed by HLA locus, with DRB1 most and HLA-C fewest.

V usage is TRBV6-5 and J usage is TRBJ1-5; 8 bases match TRBD1. This TCR was sampled from a male donor in good health and CMV-seronegative. The sample consisted of PBMCs. Here the CDR3 DNA reads TGTGCCAGCAGCAAGGACAGGGAGCGTCGGCCCCAGCATTTT. This codes for CASSKDRERRPQHF.